The clone carrying this TCR beta chain has only a few counts. What it binds is not known. This record comes from a study of CD8 T cells in ankylosing spondylitis. The authors made TCR beta libraries by quantitative 5'-RACE with molecular barcodes. Via MiXCR, TCRdb re-called the 5' RACE reads, giving one row per CDR3 protein. The repertoire consists of around 150,000 distinct CDR3 sequences, with about 42% occurring once and the leading ten covering roughly 15%. In germline, CDR1 is ENHRY, CDR2 SYGVKD. Trimming removed 9 bases at V and 0 bases at J, with 11 bases between. This CDR3 spans 14 amino acids. Study results and caveats: Several highly homologous variants formed a TCR beta motif that appeared characteristic of ankylosing spondylitis blood.

Material for sequencing was synovial fluid, either unsorted or a sorted T cell fraction (not recorded which). The chain links TRBV10-3 to TRBJ2-2; possible D gene TRBD1, 5 bases. This TCR derives from a male donor with ankylosing spondylitis. The CDR3 DNA reads TGTGCCATACGTGGACATACGAACACCGGGGAGCTGTTTTTT. The encoded protein is CAIRGHTNTGELFF.